The 21 T cell receptor beta chains below were found in one sample sequenced in a study of T cell responses to AZD1222 COVID-19 vaccine. Data came from immunoSEQ multiplex PCR; TCRdb stores just in-frame clones and leaves some out. The repertoire includes 120,000 or so clones, 85% to 90% of them detected once, and roughly 18% sits in the top ten. The input for sequencing was peripheral blood, taken 28 days after the second AZD1222 dose. These receptors originate from an adult who received the AZD1222 COVID-19 vaccine.

The rearrangement joins TRBV7-9 to TRBJ2-1, with D unresolved. The V gene lost 5 bases and the J gene lost 0 bases, with 11 bases spanning the gap. The CDR3 runs 15 residues. Germline loops: CDR1 SEHNR, CDR2 FQNEAQ (reference sequence). CDR3 bases: TGTGCCAGCAGCGTGACACAGAGCTCCTACAATGAGCAGTTCTTC. Translation gives CASSVTQSSYNEQFF.

The rearrangement joins TRBV6-5 to TRBJ2-2; D perhaps matches TRBD2 (7 bases). V lost 0 bases and J 3 bases, leaving 11 bases between the germline ends. Germline CDR1 reads MNHEY; CDR2 reads SVGAGI. This CDR3 has 16 residues. The CDR3 DNA sequence: TGTGCCAGCAGTTACTCCGGGGGGCTGGACACCGGGGAGCTGTTTTTT. It codes for CASSYSGGLDTGELFF.

The genes are TRBV7-9 and TRBJ1-2; D unclear. V was pared by 2 bases and J by 4 bases, with 11 bases between. CDR1 and CDR2 from the germline V gene are SEHNR and FQNEAQ (reference sequence). CDR3 size: 14 residues. Written as DNA, the CDR3 is TGTGCCAGCAGCTTAACCCCTGCGGTCTATGGCTACACCTTC. It specifies CASSLTPAVYGYTF.

V is TRBV18 and J is TRBJ2-7; maybe TRBD1 (6 bases). Germline CDR1 and CDR2: KGHSH and LQKENI. This CDR3 region has 13 residues. V gave up 3 bases and J gave up 5 bases, with 11 bases separating them. The CDR3 DNA sequence: TGTGCCAGCTCACCGGGAAGGGACAACGAGCAGTACTTC. Amino acids: CASSPGRDNEQYF.

The J gene is TRBJ2-5, the V gene TRBV12-3 or TRBV12-4; D is undetermined. This CDR3 is built from 11 residues. Trimming pared 1 base from V and 4 bases from J, leaving 1 base between. The CDR3 protein is CASSLVETQYF. As DNA, the CDR3 is TGTGCCAGCAGTTTAGTAGAGACCCAGTACTTC.

CDR3 nucleotide sequence: TGTGCCAGCAGTTTCTACCTCTCTGGCTACACCTTC. This gives the protein CASSFYLSGYTF. The V gene is TRBV12-3 or TRBV12-4, the J gene TRBJ1-2; no firm D call. The germline V and J ends were trimmed by 3 bases and 7 bases, with 9 bases remaining between them. This CDR3 is 12 amino acids long.

The rearrangement links TRBV30 to TRBJ1-1; D call uncertain. The germline CDR1 and CDR2 sequences are GTSNPN and SVGIG (reference sequence). V was shortened by 5 bases and J by 10 bases, with 20 bases between the two germline ends. The CDR3 has 13 amino acids. The CDR3 nucleotides are TGTGCCTGGTCCGAGTCAGCTGAACTATCAGCTTTCTTT. Translation: CAWSESAELSAFF.

The rearrangement uses TRBV4-3 and TRBJ1-5; D not certain. In germline, CDR1 is LGHNA, CDR2 YSLEER. CDR3 length: 13 amino acids. Trimming left V 1 base short and J 5 bases short, with 6 bases between. CDR3 sequence (DNA): TGCGCCAGCAGCCAAGGAAGATATCAGCCCCAGCATTTT. It yields the protein CASSQGRYQPQHF.

This clone has only one observation. The rearrangement joins TRBV30 to TRBJ1-1; D is uncertain. The CDR3 loop spans 14 amino acids. Germline values: CDR1 GTSNPN, CDR2 SVGIG (reference sequence). V was trimmed by 0 bases and J by 3 bases, leaving 11 bases between them. CDR3 bases: TGTGCCTGGAGTGTACGGGGAACGTACACTGAAGCTTTCTTT. It encodes CAWSVRGTYTEAFF.

The gene calls are TRBV7-9 and TRBJ1-1; possibly TRBD1 for D (5 bases). This CDR3 is built from 16 residues. The V gene lost 5 bases and the J gene lost 0 bases, with 16 bases spanning the gap. Germline CDR1 reads SEHNR; CDR2 reads FQNEAQ (reference sequence). CDR3 residues: CASSPGGTTMNTEAFF. CDR3 bases: TGTGCCAGCAGCCCAGGAGGGACTACCATGAACACTGAAGCTTTCTTT.

This chain joins TRBV6-7 and TRBJ1-2, with a weak D call TRBD1 (5 bases). TRBV6-7 counts as an open reading frame of uncertain function. Trimming cost V 5 bases and J 4 bases, with 17 bases left between them. CDR3 length: 15 residues. CDR3 in DNA: TGTGCCAGCAGTCCCCCGGGGGAGGGCGGCTATGGCTACACCTTC. Protein: CASSPPGEGGYGYTF.

The chain is built from TRBV7-6 and TRBJ2-2; TRBD1 aligns across 10 bases. CDR3 length equals 16 residues. V shed 3 bases and J 5 bases; nucleotides not matched to a gene: 6. The germline V gene has CDR1 SGHVS and CDR2 FNYEAQ. The CDR3 nucleotides are TGTGCCAGCAGCTTTTCCGGGACAGGGGAGACCGGGGAGCTGTTTTTT. The encoded protein is CASSFSGTGETGELFF.

This clone is a singleton in its sample. The rearrangement joins TRBV7-8 to TRBJ1-2; TRBD1 is a possible D gene (5 bases). The V end lost 5 bases, the J end lost 2 bases, and 9 bases lay between the germline ends. The CDR3 is 13 residues long. The germline gives CDR1 SGHVS, CDR2 FQNEAQ. The CDR3 loop is CASSMGDNYGYTF. The CDR3 DNA sequence: TGTGCCAGCAGCATGGGGGACAACTATGGCTACACCTTC.

This clone was observed a single time. This rearrangement joins TRBV6-5 to TRBJ2-1; 8 bases are shared with TRBD2. The CDR3 extends over 16 amino acids. The V and J ends lost 4 bases and 4 bases, in that order; junction bases with no gene match: 9. The germline V gene has CDR1 MNHEY and CDR2 SVGAGI. The CDR3 DNA reads TGTGCCAGCAGTTCGCTAGCGGGTCGGGAATACAATGAGCAGTTCTTC. Amino acids: CASSSLAGREYNEQFF.

The chain joins TRBV3-1 (or the pseudogene TRBV3-2) to TRBJ2-7, with 8 bases matching TRBD2. Germline V gene data show CDR1 as LGHDT and CDR2 as YNNKEL (reference sequence). The V segment lost 1 base and the J segment 3 bases; nucleotides outside the gene matches: 5. The CDR3 has 15 amino acids. CDR3 protein: CASSQGSGGYYEQYF. CDR3 sequence (DNA): TGTGCCAGCAGCCAAGGGAGCGGGGGTTACTACGAGCAGTACTTC.

This sequence joins TRBV7-8 and TRBJ1-4, with 7 nucleotides matching TRBD1. The ends lost 5 bases at V and 4 bases at J; junction bases unmatched: 4. CDR1 is SGHVS, CDR2 FQNEAQ, per germline. The CDR3 has 14 amino acids. The CDR3 nucleotides read TGTGCCAGCAGCCGCCGGGACAGTAATGAAAAACTGTTTTTT. Encoded protein: CASSRRDSNEKLFF.

The chain recombines TRBV18 with TRBJ1-5, with D tentatively TRBD1 (6 bases). Germline V gives CDR1 KGHSH, CDR2 LQKENI. Trimming took 5 bases from V and 7 from J, leaving 15 bases between them. The length of the CDR3 is 14 residues. CDR3 nucleotides: TGTGCCAGCTCAGGTCGTCTTAGGGGGCAGCCCCAGCATTTT. This translates into CASSGRLRGQPQHF.

The chain employs TRBV2 and TRBJ2-3; D might be TRBD1 or TRBD2, each matching 5 bases. The CDR3 is made up of 15 amino acids. Germline V gene sequence: CDR1 SNHLY, CDR2 FYNNEI. V was clipped by 5 bases and J by 0 bases, with 12 bases between them. The CDR3 sequence is CASSRTGRSTDTQYF. DNA for the CDR3: TGTGCCAGCAGTCGTACGGGACGGAGCACAGATACGCAGTATTTT.

The J gene is TRBJ2-3, the V gene TRBV7-9; no definite D call. V gave up 1 base and J gave up 5 bases, with 4 bases separating them. Germline V gene sequence: CDR1 SEHNR, CDR2 FQNEAQ (reference sequence). The CDR3 covers 12 residues. The CDR3 DNA reads TGTGCCAGCAGCTTAGTCATAGATACGCAGTATTTT. It specifies CASSLVIDTQYF.

This sequence joins TRBV6-5 and TRBJ2-1, with TRBD1 as a possible D gene (6 bases). Trimming cost V 5 bases and J 7 bases, with 12 bases left between them. CDR1 is MNHEY and CDR2 is SVGAGI in the germline V gene. There are 13 residues in the CDR3. The CDR3 loop is CASSPSGENEQFF. As DNA, the CDR3 is TGTGCCAGCAGTCCCTCAGGGGAAAATGAGCAGTTCTTC.

The chain recombines TRBV24-1 with TRBJ1-5; TRBD1 matches at 7 bases. Germline V CDR1 and CDR2: KGHDR, SFDVKD. V shed 4 bases and J 3 bases; nucleotides not matched to a gene: 8. The CDR3 is made up of 16 amino acids. CDR3 region: CATSDRGQTNNQPQHF. CDR3 nucleotide sequence: TGTGCCACCAGTGACCGGGGACAGACAAACAATCAGCCCCAGCATTTT.